This TCR beta chain was sequenced during a study of PD-L1 blockade in urothelial cancer. The sample's time point: pretreatment peripheral blood. The data were produced by immunoSEQ multiplex PCR, yet TCRdb's version contains in-frame clones alone and is incomplete. The data contain 43,000 or so clones, about 84% of them singletons. This CDR3 has 16 amino acids. Unmatched junction bases numbered 6, after V lost 0 bases and J lost 5 bases. Germline V CDR1 and CDR2: SGHAT, FQNNGV. This receptor was identified in a man aged 60 to 75 with urothelial cancer. Specimen: PBMCs, collected around atezolizumab (anti-PD-L1) treatment. V and J are TRBV11-2 and TRBJ2-1, with 8 bases identical to TRBD2. CDR3 coding DNA: TGTGCCAGCAGCTTAGAGGCCAGCGGGGGCCACAATGAGCAGTTCTTC. This codes for CASSLEASGGHNEQFF.